These 27 T cell receptor beta chains came from one sample sequenced in a study of cytomegalovirus exposure and HLA in healthy donors. With 60 Vbeta and 13 Jbeta primers, the PCR was carried out. TCRdb's table, derived via immunoSEQ multiplex PCR, lists solely in-frame clones and lacks some. The table lists approximately 97,000 clones, around 81% of them singletons. Sequencing was done on a sample of PBMCs. These receptors were collected from a woman in her 70s in good health and CMV-seropositive.

This clone was counted only a few times. This CDR3 is CATSPYRAGGELFF. The CDR3 DNA sequence: TGTGCCACCAGCCCATATAGGGCGGGCGGGGAGCTGTTTTTT. This chain uses TRBV15 with TRBJ2-2, with D possibly matching TRBD2 (5 bases). Germline assignment: CDR1 LNHNV and CDR2 YYDKDF (reference sequence). Between the trimmed V and J ends, which lost 5 bases and 7 bases, there was a span of 14 bases. This CDR3 contains 14 residues. Variable domain in full (rest from reference TRBV15 and TRBJ2-2): DAMVIQNPRYQVTQFGKPVTLSCSQTLNHNVMYWYQQKSSQAPKLLFHYYDKDFNNEADTPDNFQSRRPNTSFCFLDIRSPGLGDTAMYLCATSPYRAGGELFFGEGSRLTVL.

The chain has TRBV9 and TRBJ2-2, with 7 bases lining up with TRBD2. V was clipped by 9 bases and J by 7 bases; unmatched bases: 12. Germline V lookup: CDR1 SGDLS, CDR2 YYNGEE. This CDR3 is built from 14 residues. The CDR3 spells CATSAGDGFGELFF. Here the CDR3 DNA reads TGTGCCACTTCGGCGGGGGACGGGTTCGGGGAGCTGTTTTTT.

The CDR3 bases are TGTGCCAGCAGCAAAGAGGTGGCGGTTTCGGGTGAGCAGTACTTC. Its translation: CASSKEVAVSGEQYF. The chain uses TRBV7-2 and TRBJ2-7; unclear D gene. This CDR3 is built from 15 residues. In germline, CDR1 is SGHTA, CDR2 FQGNSA. Trimming shortened V by 5 bases and J by 7 bases, and 21 bases separated the two germline ends.

The chain employs TRBV18 and TRBJ2-7; possibly TRBD2 for D (6 bases). V was trimmed by 2 bases and J by 0 bases, leaving 11 bases between them. Germline assignment: CDR1 KGHSH and CDR2 LQKENI. This CDR3 region has 15 residues. The CDR3 region has the DNA TGTGCCAGCTCACCAAGTACTAGCCGCTCCTACGAGCAGTACTTC. Its translation is CASSPSTSRSYEQYF.

This clone was observed a few times. This chain joins TRBV27 and TRBJ2-1, with 14 bases fitting TRBD2. V shed 6 bases and J 8 bases; nucleotides not matched to a gene: 6. Germline V gene lookup returns CDR1 MNHEY and CDR2 SMNVEV (reference sequence). The CDR3 covers 15 residues. CDR3 amino acids: CASSTGTSGSDEQFF. The CDR3 DNA is TGTGCCAGCAGCACCGGGACTAGCGGGAGCGATGAGCAGTTCTTC.

The chain uses TRBV9 and TRBJ2-3; 11 positions agree with TRBD2. The germline V gene encodes CDR1 SGDLS and CDR2 YYNGEE. V lost 3 bases and J lost 2; bases outside the gene matches: 5. The CDR3 covers 16 residues. The CDR3 sequence: CASSERTSGLTDTQYF. For the CDR3, the DNA is TGTGCCAGCAGCGAAAGGACTAGCGGGCTCACAGATACGCAGTATTTT. The entire variable domain, with the rest obtained from reference TRBV9 and TRBJ2-3, is as follows: DSGVTQTPKHLITATGQRVTLRCSPRSGDLSVYWYQQSLDQGLQFLIQYYNGEERAKGNILERFSAQQFPDLHSELNLSSLELGDSALYFCASSERTSGLTDTQYFGPGTRLTVL.

This rearrangement joins TRBV7-2 to TRBJ1-4; 7 bases align to TRBD1. V shed 6 bases, J shed 5 bases, and the junction held 9 bases outside the gene matches. The CDR3 consists of 15 residues. Germline CDR1 SGHTA, CDR2 FQGNSA. The CDR3 is CASRTSGTANEKLFF. In DNA form, the CDR3 reads TGTGCCAGCAGGACGTCGGGGACAGCAAATGAAAAACTGTTTTTT.

The rearrangement joins TRBV27 to TRBJ1-1; 7 bases are a match to TRBD1. Germline values: CDR1 MNHEY, CDR2 SMNVEV (reference sequence). The CDR3 is 14 amino acids. J lost 3 bases, V lost 6 bases, and 7 bases had no gene match. The CDR3 coding sequence is TGTGCCAGCAGCTACAGGGGCGGGTACACTGAAGCTTTCTTT. It codes for CASSYRGGYTEAFF.

There are a few counts of this clone. The V call is TRBV7-3, the J call TRBJ2-7; 8 bases agree with TRBD2. Unmatched junction bases numbered 5, after V lost 5 bases and J lost 5 bases. CDR3 length equals 13 residues. Germline V gives CDR1 SGHTA, CDR2 FQGTGA. The CDR3 is CASSREGDHEQYF. The CDR3 coding sequence is TGTGCCAGCAGCCGGGAGGGCGACCACGAGCAGTACTTC.

This chain connects TRBV29-1 to TRBJ2-3; no definite D call. The CDR3 is 12 amino acids. Germline V CDR1 and CDR2: SQVTM, ANQGSEA. V dropped 6 bases and J dropped 0 bases, with 7 bases sitting between them. Written as DNA, the CDR3 is TGCAGCGTGGGCCTTAGCACAGATACGCAGTATTTT. Its protein product is CSVGLSTDTQYF.

This clone occurred once. The V and J genes are TRBV5-6 and TRBJ1-5; TRBD1 aligns across 8 bases. The V segment lost 3 bases and the J segment 4 bases; nucleotides outside the gene matches: 6. The length of the CDR3 is 15 residues. Looked up from germline, CDR1 is SGHDT and CDR2 is YYEEEE. This chain's CDR3 is CASSSRTGFNQPQHF. In DNA, the CDR3 is TGTGCCAGCAGCTCCCGGACAGGGTTTAATCAGCCCCAGCATTTT.

J is TRBJ2-7 and V is TRBV19, with TRBD1 identical over 9 bases. J lost 3 bases, V lost 6 bases, and 9 bases had no gene match. This CDR3 has 15 residues. In germline, CDR1 is LNHDA, CDR2 SQIVND (reference sequence). This CDR3 reads CASSTAGQGNYEQYF. The CDR3 nucleotides read TGTGCCAGTAGCACAGCGGGACAGGGAAACTACGAGCAGTACTTC.

J is TRBJ2-1 and V is TRBV4-3; TRBD2 matches 10 bases. The CDR3 consists of 15 residues. Germline CDR1 is LGHNA and CDR2 is YSLEER. Losses at the gene ends were 3 bases for V and 4 bases for J; bases not matched to a gene: 3. CDR3 protein: CASSHGLAEYNEQFF. CDR3 nucleotides: TGCGCCAGCAGCCACGGACTAGCGGAGTACAATGAGCAGTTCTTC.

The chain carries TRBV11-3 and TRBJ2-3; 11 nucleotides align to TRBD2. The CDR3 is 17 amino acids. CDR1 is SGHNT, CDR2 YENEEA, per germline. V shed 4 bases, J shed 3 bases, and the junction held 9 bases outside the gene matches. The chain's CDR3 is CASSSLAGGVTTDTQYF. For the CDR3, the DNA is TGTGCCAGCAGCTCCTTAGCGGGAGGGGTCACGACAGATACGCAGTATTTT.

V and J are TRBV6-5 and TRBJ1-2, with D hard to call. CDR3 size: 13 residues. Germline V gene lookup returns CDR1 MNHEY and CDR2 SVGAGI. V lost 7 bases, J lost 4 bases, and 13 bases lay in between. The CDR3: CASMPRGFYGYTF. The CDR3 DNA follows: TGTGCCAGCATGCCGCGGGGATTCTATGGCTACACCTTC.

This chain links TRBV29-1 with TRBJ1-5; 9 bases agree with TRBD1. There are 14 residues in the CDR3. J gave up 5 bases and V 6 bases, and 8 bases lay outside the gene matches. Germline V gives CDR1 SQVTM, CDR2 ANQGSEA. The CDR3 bases are TGCAGCGTCACCGGGACAGGGACCGATCAGCCCCAGCATTTT. Its translation is CSVTGTGTDQPQHF.

The chain is built from TRBV27 and TRBJ1-2; 9 positions agree with TRBD1. The CDR3 has 14 amino acids. Germline CDR1 is MNHEY and CDR2 is SMNVEV (reference sequence). V lost 4 bases to trimming and J lost 5 bases; unmatched junction nucleotides: 5. In nucleotides, the CDR3 is TGTGCCAGCAGTTCGACCGGGACAGGGTATGGCTACACCTTC. Its protein product is CASSSTGTGYGYTF.

The chain uses TRBV18 and TRBJ2-7, with a possible D match to TRBD2 (5 bases). V dropped 1 base and J dropped 5 bases, with 15 bases sitting between them. The V gene's germline CDR1 is KGHSH and CDR2 LQKENI. The CDR3 runs 15 residues. CDR3 residues: CASSPRRTSAHEQYF. The CDR3, as DNA: TGTGCCAGCTCACCACGGAGGACCTCTGCCCACGAGCAGTACTTC.

This clone appeared a single time. The chain couples TRBV5-4 to TRBJ2-1; TRBD2 might be the D (7 bases). Between the trimmed V and J ends, which lost 4 bases and 3 bases, there was a span of 17 bases. CDR1 and CDR2 from the germline V gene are SGHNT and YYREEE (reference sequence). This CDR3 is 16 amino acids long. The chain's CDR3 is CASSQGGGAGYNEQFF. The CDR3 bases are TGTGCCAGCAGCCAGGGAGGGGGGGCGGGCTACAATGAGCAGTTCTTC. Using reference TRBV5-4 and TRBJ2-1 for the parts outside the CDR3, the full variable domain is ETGVTQSPTHLIKTRGQQVTLRCSSQSGHNTVSWYQQALGQGPQFIFQYYREEENGRGNFPPRFSGLQFPNYSSELNVNALELDDSALYLCASSQGGGAGYNEQFFGPGTRLTVL.

The CDR3 here is CASSTSRDRGPYEQYF. Written as DNA, the CDR3 is TGTGCCAGCAGCACCAGCCGGGACAGGGGGCCGTACGAGCAGTACTTC. The chain couples TRBV7-6 to TRBJ2-7; 12 nucleotides line up with TRBD1. CDR3 length equals 16 residues. The J segment lost 4 bases and the V segment lost 5 bases, leaving 9 bases of the junction unmatched. Germline V gene data show CDR1 as SGHVS and CDR2 as FNYEAQ.

The chain is built from TRBV11-2 and TRBJ2-5; a weak D match, TRBD1 (6 bases). Trimming took off 6 bases at V and 4 bases at J, with 9 bases between the two ends. Germline loops: CDR1 SGHAT, CDR2 FQNNGV. The CDR3 is made up of 12 amino acids. CDR3 sequence: CASSAGVETQYF. As DNA, the CDR3 is TGTGCCAGCAGTGCAGGGGTAGAGACCCAGTACTTC.

V usage is TRBV18 and J usage is TRBJ1-4; D unclear. CDR1 and CDR2 (germline): KGHSH, LQKENI. The CDR3 has 14 amino acids. Trimming removed 2 bases from V and 1 base from J, with 5 bases in between. This CDR3 is CASSPGLTNEKLFF. CDR3 DNA: TGTGCCAGCTCACCAGGCTTAACTAATGAAAAACTGTTTTTT.

CDR3 sequence (DNA): TGTGCCAGCAGTTACACAGGGGTTAACATTCAGTACTTC. The encoded protein is CASSYTGVNIQYF. This chain uses TRBV6-5 with TRBJ2-4, with TRBD1 identical over 7 bases. The CDR3 runs to 13 residues. Unmatched junction bases numbered 2, after V lost 2 bases and J lost 7 bases. Per the germline V gene, CDR1 is MNHEY and CDR2 is SVGAGI.

This clone was seen more than once but under ten times. CDR3 DNA sequence: TGTGCCAGCAGTGACTCCCGGGGGGTGTCAGTTAGCGGGATTTCCTACGAGCAGTACTTC. As protein: CASSDSRGVSVSGISYEQYF. The chain carries TRBV6-4 and TRBJ2-7; 8 bases map to TRBD2. The V segment lost 0 bases and the J segment 1 base; nucleotides outside the gene matches: 17. CDR3 length: 20 residues. CDR1 and CDR2 from the germline V gene are MRHNA and SNTAGT.

The V call is TRBV14, the J call TRBJ2-1; D is unresolved. The V gene lost 1 base and the J gene lost 2 bases, with 6 bases spanning the gap. The germline gives CDR1 SGHDN, CDR2 FVKESK. The CDR3 sequence is 14 residues long. The CDR3: CASSQVSPYNEQFF. The CDR3 coding sequence is TGTGCCAGCAGCCAAGTCTCTCCCTACAATGAGCAGTTCTTC.

This chain uses TRBV10-3 with TRBJ1-2, with D possibly matching TRBD1 (6 bases). With 0 bases removed from V and 0 bases from J, the gap between germline ends came to 14 bases. This CDR3 region has 17 residues. Germline V gene sequence: CDR1 ENHRY, CDR2 SYGVKD. DNA for the CDR3: TGTGCCATCAGTGAGTCGCAGGGGCGACTTTCTAACTATGGCTACACCTTC. It yields the protein CAISESQGRLSNYGYTF.

The chain employs TRBV5-1 and TRBJ1-5; TRBD1 aligns across 7 bases. Germline values: CDR1 SGHRS, CDR2 YFSETQ. The CDR3 length is 13 residues. V shed 2 bases and J 8 bases; nucleotides not matched to a gene: 4. In DNA form, the CDR3 reads TGCGCCAGCAGCTTAACAGGGGAAAAGCCCCAGCATTTT. It specifies CASSLTGEKPQHF.